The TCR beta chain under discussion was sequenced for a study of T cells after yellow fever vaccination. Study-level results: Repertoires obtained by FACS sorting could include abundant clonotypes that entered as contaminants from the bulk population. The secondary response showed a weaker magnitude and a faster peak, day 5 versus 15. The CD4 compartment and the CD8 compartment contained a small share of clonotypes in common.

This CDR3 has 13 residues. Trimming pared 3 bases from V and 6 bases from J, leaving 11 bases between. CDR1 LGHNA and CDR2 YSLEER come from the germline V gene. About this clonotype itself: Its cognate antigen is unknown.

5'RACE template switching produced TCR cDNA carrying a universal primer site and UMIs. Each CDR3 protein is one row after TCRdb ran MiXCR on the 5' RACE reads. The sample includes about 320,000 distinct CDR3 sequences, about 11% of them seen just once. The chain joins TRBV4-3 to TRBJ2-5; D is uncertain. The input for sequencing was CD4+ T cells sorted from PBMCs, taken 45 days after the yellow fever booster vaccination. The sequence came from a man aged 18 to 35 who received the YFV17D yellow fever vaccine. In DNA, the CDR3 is TGCGCCAGCAGCCAGGGCCCAGATCAGACCCAGTACTTC. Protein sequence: CASSQGPDQTQYF.